This T cell receptor beta chain comes out of a study of OX40 agonist ivuxolimab in advanced cancers. Background on the whole study: Ivuxolimab, which targeted the costimulatory receptor OX40 (CD134), was an agonistic, fully human IgG2 monoclonal antibody. A male proportion of roughly 80% and a mean age of roughly 55 years, ranging from about 20 to 79, were recorded for the dose-escalation cohort. Intravenous ivuxolimab was administered to patients every 2 weeks at six dose levels: 0.01, 0.1, 0.3, 1.5, 3 and 10 mg/kg. Partial responses were achieved by three dose-escalation patients, of whom one had hepatocellular carcinoma and two had cutaneous melanoma. The paper describes the monotherapy dose-escalation part (N of about 47 patients) of the phase I trial of ivuxolimab. Prior anti-PD-1, anti-PD-L1 or anti-CTLA-4 therapy was permitted, and checkpoint inhibitors had been received by about two fifths of dose-escalation patients. Of the approximately 50 patients in dose escalation, approximately 20 had hepatocellular carcinoma, approximately 15 had melanoma, 9 had renal cell carcinoma and 9 had head and neck cancer. The purpose of peripheral TCRbeta sequencing was to test whether ivuxolimab changed TCR sequence diversity and led to clonal T-cell expansion. Findings and caveats that apply to the study as a whole: The antigen specificity of the clonally expanded peripheral T cells was not determined. Low levels of normalized T-cell clonal expansion were also seen in some patients who did not respond. At doses from 0.1 to 3.0 mg/kg, clonal expansion was seen in both CD4+ and CD8+ blood T cells between baseline and week 6. After ivuxolimab, more expanded clones were found on average in CD8+ T cells than in CD4+ T cells. Partial responders in the 0.1-3.0 mg/kg groups had among the lowest normalized peripheral clonal expansion, especially among CD8+ T cells.

Here V drops 2 bases and J drops 0 bases, and the junction holds 3 bases not matched to any gene. The germline V gene (reference sequence) yields MNHNY for CDR1 and SVGAGI for CDR2. The CDR3 has 16 amino acids, counting the end cysteine and phenylalanine. Only CDR3 DNA remains: 48 bases, in frame from the first base. Patients with a history of autoimmune disease or receiving systemic immunosuppression were excluded from the trial. In every dose cohort, peripheral blood was drawn for TCR sequencing at baseline, cycle 4 day 1, and cycle 7 day 1. The samples were drawn from a first-in-human, open-label, multicenter phase I dose-escalation trial of ivuxolimab. The trial enrolled adults with locally advanced or metastatic head and neck squamous cell, hepatocellular, melanoma or renal cell carcinoma. Before TCR sequencing, CD4+ T cells and CD8+ T cells from peripheral blood were sorted into separate populations.

To note about this clone: No cognate antigen has been identified for it. No per-base quality is available; no much larger clone lies one base away.

To sequence the TCRbeta CDR3 region, genomic DNA was isolated from the sorted cells. The immunoSEQ Assay was used for sequencing of TCRbeta CDR3 regions. TCRdb mirrors the immuneACCESS table, restricted to in-frame sequences. Some clones are absent from its copies; in checked studies, under half trace to an unresolved V gene, and the reason for the others is unknown. The sample has around 80,000 clones on record, about 90% of them singletons. The ten most abundant clones make up about 0.8% of the sample. This specimen was CD4+ or CD8+ T cells sorted from blood, taken in a trial of the OX40 agonist ivuxolimab. The rearrangement combines TRBV6-6 with TRBJ1-3; 8 middle bases align to TRBD1. The clonotype was recovered from an adult with an advanced solid tumor such as melanoma, head and neck, liver or kidney cancer. The base sequence is TGTGCCAGCAGTTACGGTGGGACAGGCTCTGGAAACACCATATATTTT. This gives the protein CASSYGGTGSGNTIYF.